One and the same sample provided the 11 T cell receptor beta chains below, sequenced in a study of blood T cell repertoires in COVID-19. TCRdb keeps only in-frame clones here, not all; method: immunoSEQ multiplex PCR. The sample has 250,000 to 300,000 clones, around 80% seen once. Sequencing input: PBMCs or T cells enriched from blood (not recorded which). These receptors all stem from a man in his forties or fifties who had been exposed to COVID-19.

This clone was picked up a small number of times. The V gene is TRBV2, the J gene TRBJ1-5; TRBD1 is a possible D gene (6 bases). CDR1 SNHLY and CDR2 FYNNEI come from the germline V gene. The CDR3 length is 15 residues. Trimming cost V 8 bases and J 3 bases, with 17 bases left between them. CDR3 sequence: CASQLGRQVNQPQHF. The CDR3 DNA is TGTGCCAGCCAATTGGGAAGACAGGTCAATCAGCCCCAGCATTTT.

CDR3 protein: CASSLGRVYGYTF. CDR3 bases: TGTGCCAGCAGCTTAGGACGGGTATATGGCTACACCTTC. The V call is TRBV7-9, the J call TRBJ1-2; the D is unclear. CDR3 length: 13 amino acids. The V gene's germline CDR1 is SEHNR and CDR2 FQNEAQ (reference sequence). The V gene lost 1 base and the J gene lost 5 bases, with 8 bases spanning the gap.

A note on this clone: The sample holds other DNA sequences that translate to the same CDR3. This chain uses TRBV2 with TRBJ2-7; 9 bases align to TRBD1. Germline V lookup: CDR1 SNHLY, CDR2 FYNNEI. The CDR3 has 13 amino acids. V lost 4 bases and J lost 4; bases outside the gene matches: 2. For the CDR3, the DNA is TGTGCCAGCAGTGCCGGGACAGGGTACGAGCAGTACTTC. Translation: CASSAGTGYEQYF.

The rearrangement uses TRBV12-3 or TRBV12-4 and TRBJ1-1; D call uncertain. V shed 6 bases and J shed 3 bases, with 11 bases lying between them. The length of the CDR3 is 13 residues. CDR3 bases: TGTGCCAGCAGGAGGTTAGTGGACACTGAAGCTTTCTTT. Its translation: CASRRLVDTEAFF.

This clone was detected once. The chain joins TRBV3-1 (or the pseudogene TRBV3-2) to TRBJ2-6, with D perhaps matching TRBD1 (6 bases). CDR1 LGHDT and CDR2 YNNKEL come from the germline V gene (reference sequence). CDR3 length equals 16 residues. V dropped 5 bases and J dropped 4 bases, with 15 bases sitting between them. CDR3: CASSFLGAAGANVLTF. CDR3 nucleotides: TGTGCCAGCAGCTTCTTGGGGGCGGCAGGGGCCAACGTCCTGACTTTC.

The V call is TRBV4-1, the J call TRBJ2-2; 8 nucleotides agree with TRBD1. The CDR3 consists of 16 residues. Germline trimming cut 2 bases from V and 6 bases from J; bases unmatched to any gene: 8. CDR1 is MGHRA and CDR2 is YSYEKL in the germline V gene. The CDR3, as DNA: TGCGCCAGCAGCCAATTCCGGGACAGGTTGGCCGGGGAGCTGTTTTTT. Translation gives CASSQFRDRLAGELFF.

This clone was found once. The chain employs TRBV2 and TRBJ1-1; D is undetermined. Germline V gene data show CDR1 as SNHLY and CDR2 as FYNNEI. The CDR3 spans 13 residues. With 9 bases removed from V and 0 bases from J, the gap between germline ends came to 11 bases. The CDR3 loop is CASTLGMNTEAFF. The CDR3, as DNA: TGTGCCAGTACTCTAGGAATGAACACTGAAGCTTTCTTT. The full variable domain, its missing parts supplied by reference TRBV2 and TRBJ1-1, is EPEVTQTPSHQVTQMGQEVILRCVPISNHLYFYWYRQILGQKVEFLVSFYNNEISEKSEIFDDQFSVERPDGSNFTLKIRSTKLEDSAMYFCASTLGMNTEAFFGQGTRLTVV.

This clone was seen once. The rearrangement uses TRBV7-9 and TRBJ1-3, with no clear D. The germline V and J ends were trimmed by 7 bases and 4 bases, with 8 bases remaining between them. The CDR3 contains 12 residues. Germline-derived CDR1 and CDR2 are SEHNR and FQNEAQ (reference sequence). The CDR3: CASTHTGNTIYF. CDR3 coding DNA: TGTGCCAGCACTCACACAGGAAACACCATATATTTT.

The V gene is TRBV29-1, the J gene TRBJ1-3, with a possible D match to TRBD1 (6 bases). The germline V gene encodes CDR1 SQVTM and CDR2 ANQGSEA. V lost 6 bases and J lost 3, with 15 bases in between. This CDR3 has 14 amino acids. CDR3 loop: CSVLDSFYGNTIYF. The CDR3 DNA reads TGCAGCGTCTTGGACAGCTTTTATGGAAACACCATATATTTT.

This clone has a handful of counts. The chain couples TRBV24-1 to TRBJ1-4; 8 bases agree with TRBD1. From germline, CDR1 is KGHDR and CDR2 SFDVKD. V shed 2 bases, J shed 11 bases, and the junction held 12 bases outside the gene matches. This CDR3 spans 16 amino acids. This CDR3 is CATSDSNISDRVKLFF. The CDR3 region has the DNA TGTGCCACCAGTGATTCTAATATTTCGGACAGGGTGAAACTGTTTTTT.

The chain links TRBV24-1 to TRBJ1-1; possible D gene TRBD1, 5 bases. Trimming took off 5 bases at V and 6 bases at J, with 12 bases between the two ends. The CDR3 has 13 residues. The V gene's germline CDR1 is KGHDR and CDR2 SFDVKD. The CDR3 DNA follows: TGTGCCACCAGTGGGGGGGGTCGCGCTGAAGCTTTCTTT. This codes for CATSGGGRAEAFF.